The 31 T cell receptor beta chains below all came from one sample that was sequenced in a study of blood T cell repertoires in COVID-19. Some clones are missing from TCRdb's copy, which holds only in-frame ones; the method was immunoSEQ multiplex PCR. This sample carries approximately 300,000 clones, roughly nine tenths of them seen once, and the ten largest clones take more than 2%. Material for sequencing was peripheral blood. These receptors were obtained from a man younger than 35 with active or convalescent COVID-19.

V gene TRBV5-6 combines with J gene TRBJ2-3; 7 bases fit TRBD2. V lost 3 bases to trimming and J lost 0 bases; unmatched junction nucleotides: 1. The CDR3 consists of 14 residues. Germline V gives CDR1 SGHDT, CDR2 YYEEEE. CDR3 protein: CASSSGGSTDTQYF. The CDR3 DNA reads as TGTGCCAGCAGCTCGGGGGGAAGCACAGATACGCAGTATTTT.

The CDR3 region is CSVASGSGANVLTF. CDR3 sequence (DNA): TGCAGCGTTGCTTCGGGGTCTGGGGCCAACGTCCTGACTTTC. The V call is TRBV29-1, the J call TRBJ2-6; TRBD2 is a possible D gene (5 bases). Germline CDR1 SQVTM, CDR2 ANQGSEA. CDR3 length equals 14 residues. Trimming cost V 4 bases and J 1 base, with 8 bases left between them.

V and J are TRBV11-1 and TRBJ2-1; 8 bases agree with TRBD2. Germline V gives CDR1 SGHAT, CDR2 FQDESV (reference sequence). This CDR3 spans 15 amino acids. Trimming took 5 bases from V and 12 from J; bases not matched to a gene: 15. For the CDR3, the DNA is TGTGCCAGCAGCCCGGAGGGGTCTAGCGGGTCCCTGCAGTTCTTC. This gives the protein CASSPEGSSGSLQFF.

The gene calls are TRBV6-5 and TRBJ1-5; D perhaps matches TRBD1 (5 bases). The CDR3 consists of 14 residues. Germline CDR1 and CDR2: MNHEY and SVGAGI. The V gene lost 4 bases and the J gene lost 6 bases, with 13 bases spanning the gap. The CDR3 spells CASSSGLGGQPQHF. In DNA form, the CDR3 reads TGTGCCAGCAGTTCCGGGCTGGGGGGTCAGCCCCAGCATTTT.

Here the CDR3 reads CASSARRSQGYNEQFF. CDR3 coding DNA: TGTGCCAGCAGTGCCCGAAGGTCTCAGGGGTACAATGAGCAGTTCTTC. The genes are TRBV6-1 and TRBJ2-1; TRBD1 is a possible D gene (6 bases). Germline lookup yields CDR1 MNHNS and CDR2 SASEGT. The CDR3 runs 16 residues. Between the trimmed V and J ends, which lost 4 bases and 4 bases, there was a span of 17 bases.

Comments on this clone: A junction end diverges from the germline sequence, so it may reflect a read error. The chain is built from TRBV7-9 and TRBJ2-5, with a tentative D call TRBD2 (5 bases). Germline V CDR1 and CDR2: SEHNR, FQNEAQ (reference sequence). This CDR3 is 13 amino acids long. CDR3 DNA: TGTGCCAGCAGCTTAGTCGAGGGTACACGGGCGGACTTC. Its protein is CASSLVEGTRADF.

Here the CDR3 reads CATLTGFLNQPQHF. CDR3 nucleotides: TGTGCCACACTAACAGGGTTCCTCAATCAGCCCCAGCATTTT. The J gene is TRBJ1-5, the V gene TRBV28, with a tentative D call TRBD1 (6 bases). Trimming removed 10 bases at V and 3 bases at J, with 16 bases between. Germline lookup yields CDR1 MDHEN and CDR2 SYDVKM. CDR3 length: 14 amino acids.

The chain carries TRBV15 and TRBJ2-7, with D perhaps TRBD1 (6 bases). In germline, CDR1 is LNHNV, CDR2 YYDKDF (reference sequence). Trimming left V 5 bases short and J 1 base short, with 18 bases between. CDR3 length: 16 residues. CDR3 bases: TGTGCCACCAGCGTATCCGGGACATCGGGATCCTACGAGCAGTACTTC. Residues: CATSVSGTSGSYEQYF.

V gene TRBV5-1 combines with J gene TRBJ2-2, with D maybe TRBD1 (5 bases). V was pared by 1 base and J by 5 bases, with 6 bases between. This CDR3 is 13 amino acids long. The germline gives CDR1 SGHRS, CDR2 YFSETQ. CDR3: CASSLQGTGELFF. DNA of the CDR3: TGCGCCAGCAGCTTGCAGGGTACCGGGGAGCTGTTTTTT.

The chain couples TRBV5-4 to TRBJ2-7; TRBD1 matches 9 bases. The V gene's germline CDR1 is SGHNT and CDR2 YYREEE (reference sequence). The CDR3 sequence is 13 residues long. V shed 4 bases, J shed 5 bases, and the junction held 4 bases outside the gene matches. Written as DNA, the CDR3 is TGTGCCAGCAGCGGCCGGGACAGGGACGAGCAGTACTTC. Encoded protein: CASSGRDRDEQYF.

The CDR3 DNA reads TGTGCCAGCAGCCCCACAGGGGGTATTTATCAGCCCCAGCATTTT. Translation gives CASSPTGGIYQPQHF. The chain links TRBV9 to TRBJ1-5, with 8 bases identical to TRBD1. V was pared by 4 bases and J by 5 bases, with 8 bases of the junction left unmatched. Germline V gene sequence: CDR1 SGDLS, CDR2 YYNGEE. The CDR3 length is 15 residues.

J is TRBJ1-2 and V is TRBV19, with D uncertain. CDR3 length equals 13 residues. Germline V CDR1 and CDR2: LNHDA, SQIVND (reference sequence). The ends were cut back, 4 bases at V and 5 bases at J, with 11 bases in the middle. The CDR3 nucleotides read TGTGCCAGTAGTACCTACTCATTTTATGGCTACACCTTC. This gives the protein CASSTYSFYGYTF.

The sample holds one count of this clone. The chain combines TRBV7-2 with TRBJ2-3, with 11 bases lining up with TRBD2. V dropped 5 bases and J dropped 4; count of bases not matched to a gene: 8. The germline CDR1 and CDR2 sequences are SGHTA and FQGNSA. This CDR3 has 16 residues. CDR3 DNA sequence: TGTGCCAGCAGCCTTAGCGGGGGGGCCCCCCCAGATACGCAGTATTTT. This translates into CASSLSGGAPPDTQYF.

J is TRBJ1-1 and V is TRBV29-1; 7 bases fit TRBD1. J lost 6 bases, V lost 6 bases, and 7 bases had no gene match. Germline loops: CDR1 SQVTM, CDR2 ANQGSEA. The CDR3 spans 12 residues. CDR3 residues: CSVVTGQSEAFF. CDR3 coding DNA: TGCAGCGTAGTGACAGGGCAGTCTGAAGCTTTCTTT.

The genes are TRBV3-1 (or the pseudogene TRBV3-2) and TRBJ2-1; 8 bases match TRBD2. J gave up 8 bases and V 0 bases, and 15 bases lay outside the gene matches. CDR1 is LGHDT and CDR2 is YNNKEL in the germline V gene (reference sequence). CDR3 length: 18 amino acids. This chain's CDR3 is CASSQDHPSGRLFDEQFF. The CDR3 bases are TGTGCCAGCAGCCAAGATCATCCTAGCGGGCGACTCTTCGATGAGCAGTTCTTC.

The V and J genes are TRBV15 and TRBJ1-1, with D possibly TRBD1 on 5 matching bases. The CDR3 has 13 residues. Germline values: CDR1 LNHNV, CDR2 YYDKDF (reference sequence). V dropped 3 bases and J dropped 10 bases, with 15 bases sitting between them. The CDR3 protein is CATSRRTQVRAFF. The CDR3 DNA reads TGTGCCACCAGCAGGCGGACACAGGTTAGAGCTTTCTTT.

The chain couples TRBV3-1 (or the pseudogene TRBV3-2) to TRBJ2-3; TRBD2 agrees at 9 bases. The CDR3 has 14 amino acids. Unmatched junction bases numbered 8, after V lost 5 bases and J lost 8 bases. The germline gives CDR1 LGHDT, CDR2 YNNKEL (reference sequence). CDR3 residues: CASSYQREVATQYF. CDR3 nucleotides: TGTGCCAGCAGCTACCAGCGGGAGGTGGCTACGCAGTATTTT.

V is TRBV2 and J is TRBJ2-7; 7 nucleotides line up with TRBD2. The CDR3 runs to 14 residues. Losses at the gene ends were 7 bases for V and 5 bases for J; bases not matched to a gene: 11. Germline lookup yields CDR1 SNHLY and CDR2 FYNNEI. DNA for the CDR3: TGTGCCAGCAAGGAGGCGGGAGCGTTTGACGAGCAGTACTTC. Its protein product is CASKEAGAFDEQYF.

The rearrangement uses TRBV4-3 and TRBJ2-7; no clear D. CDR1 and CDR2 (germline): LGHNA, YSLEER. This CDR3 comprises 14 residues. Trimming stripped 1 base from V and 2 bases from J, with 9 bases between. CDR3 nucleotide sequence: TGCGCCAGCAGCCAAGCCCACGGAGCCTACGAGCAGTACTTC. Amino acid sequence: CASSQAHGAYEQYF.

The chain uses TRBV6-2 or TRBV6-3 and TRBJ1-5, with 7 bases lining up with TRBD1. CDR3 length: 13 amino acids. The germline CDR1 and CDR2 sequences are MNHEY and SVGEGT. With 8 bases clipped from V and 9 bases from J, the junction kept 10 bases outside the gene matches. The CDR3 region is CASRSGGERPQHF. For the CDR3, the DNA is TGTGCCAGCCGTTCAGGGGGTGAACGGCCCCAGCATTTT.

The rearrangement joins TRBV2 to TRBJ2-4; D is perhaps TRBD1 (5 bases). The CDR3 has 12 residues. CDR1 SNHLY and CDR2 FYNNEI come from the germline V gene. Trimming shortened V by 8 bases and J by 5 bases, and 10 bases separated the two germline ends. The CDR3 is CASGARENIQYF. DNA for the CDR3: TGTGCCAGCGGGGCCAGGGAAAACATTCAGTACTTC.

This chain joins TRBV5-5 and TRBJ2-2, with 10 bases fitting TRBD2. Germline CDR1 is SGHKS and CDR2 is YYEKEE (reference sequence). The CDR3 covers 17 residues. J was trimmed by 5 bases and V by 1 base; bases with no gene match: 8. CDR3 protein: CASSLSLAGVRTGELFF. CDR3 coding DNA: TGTGCCAGCAGCTTGAGTCTAGCGGGAGTCCGGACCGGGGAGCTGTTTTTT.

J is TRBJ2-7 and V is TRBV4-1, with D uncertain. CDR3 length equals 14 residues. V lost 1 base to trimming and J lost 7 bases, with 14 bases between them. Germline CDR1 is MGHRA and CDR2 is YSYEKL. In DNA form, the CDR3 reads TGCGCCAGCAGCCAAGCGGCAGGCGAAAGGGAGCAGTACTTC. It codes for CASSQAAGEREQYF.

This chain connects TRBV12-3 or TRBV12-4 to TRBJ2-7, with D possibly being TRBD2 (7 bases). This CDR3 contains 12 residues. V was cut by 4 bases and J by 7 bases, with 11 bases left in between. CDR3 DNA: TGTGCCAGCAGTTGGGGGGGCATGGAGCAGTACTTC. It yields the protein CASSWGGMEQYF.

V is TRBV2 and J is TRBJ2-2, with 11 positions matching TRBD2. The V segment lost 6 bases and the J segment 3 bases; nucleotides outside the gene matches: 3. Germline values: CDR1 SNHLY, CDR2 FYNNEI. This CDR3 comprises 15 residues. The CDR3, as DNA: TGTGCCAGCAGGAGACTAGCGGGACACACCGGGGAGCTGTTTTTT. This codes for CASRRLAGHTGELFF.

The genes are TRBV11-2 and TRBJ2-2, with D possibly TRBD2 on 6 matching bases. CDR1 is SGHAT, CDR2 FQNNGV, per germline. CDR3 length equals 16 residues. V lost 6 bases to trimming and J lost 0 bases, with 14 bases between them. CDR3 loop: CASSFLAGSNTGELFF. In DNA form, the CDR3 reads TGTGCCAGCAGTTTCCTCGCGGGGTCGAACACCGGGGAGCTGTTTTTT.

The rearrangement uses TRBV29-1 and TRBJ2-5, with TRBD2 identical over 8 bases. The CDR3 is made up of 12 amino acids. Germline V gene lookup returns CDR1 SQVTM and CDR2 ANQGSEA. Germline trimming cut 6 bases from V and 4 bases from J; bases unmatched to any gene: 4. The CDR3 nucleotides read TGCAGCGTGGAGCTAGCGGGAGAGACCCAGTACTTC. Amino acids: CSVELAGETQYF.

The genes are TRBV6-1 and TRBJ2-5; D uncertain. This CDR3 has 13 amino acids. Trimming stripped 0 bases from V and 2 bases from J, with 4 bases between. Germline V gene sequence: CDR1 MNHNS, CDR2 SASEGT. The CDR3 nucleotides read TGTGCCAGCAGTGAAGCGCTACAAGAGACCCAGTACTTC. Protein sequence: CASSEALQETQYF.

This clone was observed a single time. As DNA, the CDR3 is TGTGCTAGTGGCCAGGGACAGGGGGCGTCAGATACGCAGTATTTT. Its protein is CASGQGQGASDTQYF. V gene TRBV12-5 combines with J gene TRBJ2-3; 12 positions agree with TRBD1. The CDR3 is 15 amino acids. CDR1 LGHNT and CDR2 FRNRAP come from the germline V gene. V lost 6 bases and J lost 4; bases outside the gene matches: 5.

This chain links TRBV5-4 with TRBJ1-6; D is undetermined. CDR1 is SGHNT, CDR2 YYREEE, per germline (reference sequence). This CDR3 has 17 residues. Deletions cut 4 bases from V and 6 bases from J, with 20 bases between. This CDR3 is CASSVGAGLEPNSPLHF. The CDR3 DNA reads TGTGCCAGCAGCGTGGGCGCGGGCCTTGAGCCTAATTCACCCCTCCACTTT.

V usage is TRBV24-1 and J usage is TRBJ1-2, with TRBD1 as a possible D gene (5 bases). The CDR3 has 12 residues. Germline CDR1 is KGHDR and CDR2 is SFDVKD. V lost 7 bases, J lost 7 bases, and 12 bases lay in between. CDR3 nucleotide sequence: TGTGCCACCAGAGATACGGGGGGTGGCTACACCTTC. Encoded protein: CATRDTGGGYTF.